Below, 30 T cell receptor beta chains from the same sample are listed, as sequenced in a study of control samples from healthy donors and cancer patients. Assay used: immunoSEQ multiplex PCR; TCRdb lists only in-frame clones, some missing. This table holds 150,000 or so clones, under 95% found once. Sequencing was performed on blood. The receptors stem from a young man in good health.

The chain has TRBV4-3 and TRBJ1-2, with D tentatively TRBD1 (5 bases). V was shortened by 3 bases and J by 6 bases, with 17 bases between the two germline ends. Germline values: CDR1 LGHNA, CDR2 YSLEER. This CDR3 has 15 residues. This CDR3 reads CASSHLGRDSDGYTF. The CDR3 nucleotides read TGCGCCAGCAGCCATTTAGGCAGGGATTCGGATGGCTACACCTTC.

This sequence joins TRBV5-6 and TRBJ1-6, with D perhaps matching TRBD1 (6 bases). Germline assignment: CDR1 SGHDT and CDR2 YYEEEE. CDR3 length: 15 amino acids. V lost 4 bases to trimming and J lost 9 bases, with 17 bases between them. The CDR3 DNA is TGTGCCAGCAGCCCAGGTACAGGGACCGCTTCACCCCTCCACTTT. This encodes CASSPGTGTASPLHF.

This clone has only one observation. CDR3 coding DNA: TGTGCCAGCAGTCCCACCGGGGGAACGCAGTATTTT. Amino acids: CASSPTGGTQYF. The genes are TRBV11-3 and TRBJ2-3; tentatively, D is TRBD2 (6 bases). CDR3 length equals 12 residues. CDR1 is SGHNT, CDR2 YENEEA, per germline. Trimming removed 6 bases at V and 9 bases at J, with 13 bases between.

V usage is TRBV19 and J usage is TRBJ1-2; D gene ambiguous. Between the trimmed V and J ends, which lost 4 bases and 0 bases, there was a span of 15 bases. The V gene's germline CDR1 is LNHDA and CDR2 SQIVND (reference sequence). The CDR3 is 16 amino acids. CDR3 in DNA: TGTGCCAGTAGTAGAAGCTGGGGATACCCTAACTATGGCTACACCTTC. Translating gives CASSRSWGYPNYGYTF.

CDR3 protein: CASSTPSRGTYNEQFF. DNA of the CDR3: TGTGCCAGTAGTACCCCTTCCCGAGGTACTTACAATGAGCAGTTCTTC. The chain recombines TRBV19 with TRBJ2-1, with D uncertain. CDR3 length: 16 amino acids. V lost 4 bases, J lost 4 bases, and 17 bases lay in between. Germline CDR1 LNHDA, CDR2 SQIVND (reference sequence).

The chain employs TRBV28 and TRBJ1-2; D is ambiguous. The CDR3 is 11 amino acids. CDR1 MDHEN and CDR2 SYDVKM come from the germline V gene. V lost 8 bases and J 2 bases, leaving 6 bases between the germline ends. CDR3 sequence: CASLGNYGYTF. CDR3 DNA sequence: TGTGCCAGCTTGGGGAACTATGGCTACACCTTC.

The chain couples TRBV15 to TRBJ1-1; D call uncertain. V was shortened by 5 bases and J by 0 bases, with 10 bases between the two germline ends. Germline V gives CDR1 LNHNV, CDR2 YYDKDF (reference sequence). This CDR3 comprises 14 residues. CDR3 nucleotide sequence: TGTGCCACCAGCGGTGTGGAGGTGAACACTGAAGCTTTCTTT. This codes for CATSGVEVNTEAFF.

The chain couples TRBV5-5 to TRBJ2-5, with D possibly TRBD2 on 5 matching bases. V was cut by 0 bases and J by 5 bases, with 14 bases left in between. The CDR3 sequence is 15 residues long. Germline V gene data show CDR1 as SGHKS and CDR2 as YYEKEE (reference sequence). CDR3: CASSLARGLWETQYF. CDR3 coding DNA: TGTGCCAGCAGCTTGGCTAGAGGGCTGTGGGAGACCCAGTACTTC. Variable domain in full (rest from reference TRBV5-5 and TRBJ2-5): DAGVTQSPTHLIKTRGQQVTLRCSPISGHKSVSWYQQVLGQGPQFIFQYYEKEERGRGNFPDRFSARQFPNYSSELNVNALLLGDSALYLCASSLARGLWETQYFGPGTRLLVL.

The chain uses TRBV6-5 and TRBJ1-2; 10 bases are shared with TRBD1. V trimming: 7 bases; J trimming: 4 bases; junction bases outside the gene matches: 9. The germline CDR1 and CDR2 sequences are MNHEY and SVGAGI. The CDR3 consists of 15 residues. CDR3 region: CASTPGQGSGYGYTF. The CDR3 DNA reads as TGTGCCAGCACCCCGGGACAGGGGTCCGGCTATGGCTACACCTTC.

CDR3 sequence (DNA): TGTGCCAGCAGTTTAGGGACCCACCCCGGGGAGCTGTTTTTT. This sequence encodes CASSLGTHPGELFF. The chain uses TRBV28 and TRBJ2-2; D tentatively fits TRBD1 or TRBD2 (5 bases each). V lost 2 bases, J lost 6 bases, and 10 bases lay in between. Germline V gene data show CDR1 as MDHEN and CDR2 as SYDVKM. The CDR3 spans 14 residues.

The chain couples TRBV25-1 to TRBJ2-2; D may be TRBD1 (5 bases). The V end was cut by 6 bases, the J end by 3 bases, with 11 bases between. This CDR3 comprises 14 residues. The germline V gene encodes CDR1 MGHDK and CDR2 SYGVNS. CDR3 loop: CASRQTGYTGELFF. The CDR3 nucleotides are TGTGCCAGCAGACAAACAGGCTACACCGGGGAGCTGTTTTTT.

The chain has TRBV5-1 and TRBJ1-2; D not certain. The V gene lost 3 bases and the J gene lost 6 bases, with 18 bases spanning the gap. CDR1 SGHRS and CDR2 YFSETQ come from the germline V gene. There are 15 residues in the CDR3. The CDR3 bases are TGCGCCAGCAGCTCCCTGGCCGATTATGGGGATGGCTACACCTTC. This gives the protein CASSSLADYGDGYTF.

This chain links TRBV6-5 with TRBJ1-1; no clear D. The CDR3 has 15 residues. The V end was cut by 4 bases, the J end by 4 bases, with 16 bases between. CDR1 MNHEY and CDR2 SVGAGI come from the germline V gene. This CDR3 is CASSSHEGSGTEAFF. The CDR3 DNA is TGTGCCAGCAGTTCCCATGAGGGTTCTGGCACTGAAGCTTTCTTT.

CDR3 residues: CASSPRLAGTDTQYF. The CDR3 coding sequence is TGTGCCAGCTCACCAAGGTTGGCAGGCACAGATACGCAGTATTTT. The rearrangement joins TRBV18 to TRBJ2-3, with D uncertain. Between the trimmed V and J ends, which lost 2 bases and 1 base, there was a span of 10 bases. The CDR3 length is 15 residues. CDR1 KGHSH and CDR2 LQKENI come from the germline V gene.

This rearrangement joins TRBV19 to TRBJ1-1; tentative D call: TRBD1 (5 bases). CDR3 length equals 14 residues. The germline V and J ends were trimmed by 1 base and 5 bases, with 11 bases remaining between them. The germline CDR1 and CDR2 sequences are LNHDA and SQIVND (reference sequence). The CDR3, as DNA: TGTGCCAGTAGTATAGGGGCAGGGCGGACTGAAGCTTTCTTT. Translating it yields CASSIGAGRTEAFF.

CDR3 protein: CASSLRGGDTGMNTEAFF. The CDR3 bases are TGTGCCAGCAGCTTGCGAGGGGGCGATACAGGAATGAACACTGAAGCTTTCTTT. The J gene is TRBJ1-1, the V gene TRBV7-2, with 7 bases lining up with TRBD1. With 3 bases clipped from V and 0 bases from J, the junction kept 13 bases outside the gene matches. Germline assignment: CDR1 SGHTA and CDR2 FQGNSA. The CDR3 runs 18 residues.

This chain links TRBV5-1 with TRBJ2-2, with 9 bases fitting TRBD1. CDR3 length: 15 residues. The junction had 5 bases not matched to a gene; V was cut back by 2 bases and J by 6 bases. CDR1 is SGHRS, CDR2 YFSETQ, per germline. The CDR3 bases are TGCGCCAGCAGCTTCGGGACAGGGAGGGCCGGGGAGCTGTTTTTT. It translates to CASSFGTGRAGELFF. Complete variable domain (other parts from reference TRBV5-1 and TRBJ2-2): KAGVTQTPRYLIKTRGQQVTLSCSPISGHRSVSWYQQTPGQGLQFLFEYFSETQRNKGNFPGRFSGRQFSNSRSEMNVSTLELGDSALYLCASSFGTGRAGELFFGEGSRLTVL.

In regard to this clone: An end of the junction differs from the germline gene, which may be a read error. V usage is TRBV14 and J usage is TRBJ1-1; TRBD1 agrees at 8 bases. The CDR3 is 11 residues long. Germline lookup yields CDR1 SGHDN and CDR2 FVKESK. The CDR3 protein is CASSQAGTGHF. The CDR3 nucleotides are TGTGCCAGCAGCCAAGCCGGGACAGGCCACTTT.

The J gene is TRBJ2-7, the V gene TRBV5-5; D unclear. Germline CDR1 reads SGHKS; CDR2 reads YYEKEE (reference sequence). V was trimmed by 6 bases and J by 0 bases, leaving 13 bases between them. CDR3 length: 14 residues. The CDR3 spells CASNPDPLSYEQYF. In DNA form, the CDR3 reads TGTGCCAGCAACCCGGACCCCCTCTCCTACGAGCAGTACTTC.

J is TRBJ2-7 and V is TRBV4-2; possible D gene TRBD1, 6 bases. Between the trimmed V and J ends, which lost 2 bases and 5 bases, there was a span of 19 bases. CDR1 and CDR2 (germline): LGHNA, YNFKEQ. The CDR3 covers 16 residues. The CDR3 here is CASSQSPGSGDHEQYF. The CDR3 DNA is TGTGCCAGCAGCCAAAGTCCTGGGTCAGGGGACCACGAGCAGTACTTC.

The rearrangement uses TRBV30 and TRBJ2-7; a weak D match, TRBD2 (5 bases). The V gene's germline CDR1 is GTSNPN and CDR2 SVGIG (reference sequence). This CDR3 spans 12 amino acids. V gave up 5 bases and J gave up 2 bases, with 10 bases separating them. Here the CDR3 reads CAWAEGPYEQYF. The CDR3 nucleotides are TGTGCCTGGGCCGAGGGCCCCTACGAGCAGTACTTC.

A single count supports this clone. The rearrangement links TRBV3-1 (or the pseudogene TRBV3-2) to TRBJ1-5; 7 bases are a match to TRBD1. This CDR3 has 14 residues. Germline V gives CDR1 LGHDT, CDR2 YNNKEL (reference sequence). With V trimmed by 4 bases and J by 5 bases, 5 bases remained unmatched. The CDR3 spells CASSPGTVYQPQHF. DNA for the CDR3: TGTGCCAGCAGCCCCGGGACAGTCTATCAGCCCCAGCATTTT.

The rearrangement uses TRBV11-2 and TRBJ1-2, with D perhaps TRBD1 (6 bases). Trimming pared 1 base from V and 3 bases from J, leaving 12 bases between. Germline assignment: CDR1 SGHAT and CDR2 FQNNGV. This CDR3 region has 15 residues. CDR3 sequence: CASSLVGGQDYGYTF. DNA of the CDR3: TGTGCCAGCAGCTTAGTAGGGGGGCAGGACTATGGCTACACCTTC.

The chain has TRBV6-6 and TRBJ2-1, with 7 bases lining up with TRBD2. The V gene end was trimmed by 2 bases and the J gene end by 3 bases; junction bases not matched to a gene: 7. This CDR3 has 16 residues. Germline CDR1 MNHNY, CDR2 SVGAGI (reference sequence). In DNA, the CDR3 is TGTGCCAGCAGTTACCGAGGGGAGGGGAGCTACAATGAGCAGTTCTTC. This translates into CASSYRGEGSYNEQFF.

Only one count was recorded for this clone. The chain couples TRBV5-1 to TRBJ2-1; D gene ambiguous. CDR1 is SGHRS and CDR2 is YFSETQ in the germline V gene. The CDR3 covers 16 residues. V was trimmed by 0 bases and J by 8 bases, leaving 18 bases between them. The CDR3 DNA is TGCGCCAGCAGCTTGGCAGACTCCCCGGCCCACCATGAGCAGTTCTTC. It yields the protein CASSLADSPAHHEQFF.

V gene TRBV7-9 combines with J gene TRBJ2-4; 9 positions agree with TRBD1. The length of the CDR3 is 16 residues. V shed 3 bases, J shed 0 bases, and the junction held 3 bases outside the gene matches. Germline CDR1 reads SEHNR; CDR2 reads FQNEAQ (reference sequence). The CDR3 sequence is CASSFRDREAKNIQYF. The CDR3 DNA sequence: TGTGCCAGCAGCTTCCGGGACAGGGAAGCCAAAAACATTCAGTACTTC.

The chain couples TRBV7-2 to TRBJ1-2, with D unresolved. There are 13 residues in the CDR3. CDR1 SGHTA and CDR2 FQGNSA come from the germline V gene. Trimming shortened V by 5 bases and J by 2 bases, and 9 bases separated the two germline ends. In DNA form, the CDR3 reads TGTGCCAGCAGCCCGGACGGGAACTATGGCTACACCTTC. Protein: CASSPDGNYGYTF.

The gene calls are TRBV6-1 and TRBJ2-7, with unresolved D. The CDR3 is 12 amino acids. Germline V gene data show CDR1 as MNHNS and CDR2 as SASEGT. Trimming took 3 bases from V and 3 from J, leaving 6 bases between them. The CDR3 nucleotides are TGTGCCAGCAGTGAGAGTGGCTACGAGCAGTACTTC. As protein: CASSESGYEQYF.

DNA for the CDR3: TGCGCCAGCAGTCAATCTAAGGCCCAGCCCCAGCATTTT. Residues: CASSQSKAQPQHF. The chain couples TRBV23-1 to TRBJ1-5; unclear D gene. TRBV23-1 is an open reading frame whose function is uncertain. Trimming took 0 bases from V and 7 from J, leaving 7 bases between them. There are 13 residues in the CDR3.

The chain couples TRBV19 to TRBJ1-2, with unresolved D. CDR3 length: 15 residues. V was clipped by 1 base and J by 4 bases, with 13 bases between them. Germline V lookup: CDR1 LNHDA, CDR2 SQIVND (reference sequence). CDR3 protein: CASSIGATDLYGYTF. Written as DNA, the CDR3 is TGTGCCAGTAGTATAGGGGCGACGGACCTCTATGGCTACACCTTC.